This passage covers 20 T cell receptor beta chains from one sample sequenced in a study of blood T cell repertoires in COVID-19. Only in-frame clones appear in the TCRdb table, and some are missing; sequencing was by immunoSEQ multiplex PCR. Of about 200,000 clones listed, about 84% are singletons. Sequencing was performed on PBMCs or T cells enriched from blood (not recorded which). Receptors were obtained from a man between 35 and 55 years old with acute COVID-19.

The CDR3 here is CASGVTDTQYF. The CDR3 DNA reads TGTGCTAGTGGCGTCACAGATACGCAGTATTTT. The J gene is TRBJ2-3, the V gene TRBV12-5; D remains unclear. V dropped 6 bases and J dropped 2 bases, with 3 bases sitting between them. CDR3 length: 11 residues. Per the germline V gene, CDR1 is LGHNT and CDR2 is FRNRAP.

The V call is TRBV15, the J call TRBJ2-7; tentative D call: TRBD1 (6 bases). Germline V lookup: CDR1 LNHNV, CDR2 YYDKDF (reference sequence). This CDR3 is built from 15 residues. V was shortened by 0 bases and J by 3 bases, with 12 bases between the two germline ends. The CDR3 spells CATSRDTNRVYEQYF. In DNA form, the CDR3 reads TGTGCCACCAGCAGAGATACGAACAGGGTCTACGAGCAGTACTTC.

The CDR3 reads CASTETGYQETQYF. The CDR3 DNA reads TGCGCCAGCACCGAAACAGGGTACCAAGAGACCCAGTACTTC. The chain links TRBV5-1 to TRBJ2-5, with D possibly being TRBD1 (6 bases). Germline CDR1 SGHRS, CDR2 YFSETQ. V gave up 6 bases and J gave up 0 bases, with 12 bases separating them. This CDR3 has 14 residues.

The chain is built from TRBV6-2 or TRBV6-3 and TRBJ1-1, with 7 bases identical to TRBD1. This CDR3 has 14 amino acids. Germline CDR1 MNHEY, CDR2 SVGEGT. J was trimmed by 0 bases and V by 5 bases; bases with no gene match: 3. The CDR3 sequence is CASSQTGVNTEAFF. In DNA form, the CDR3 reads TGTGCCAGCAGTCAAACAGGGGTGAACACTGAAGCTTTCTTT.

The gene calls are TRBV10-3 and TRBJ1-3, with TRBD1 matching over 7 bases. V was clipped by 5 bases and J by 0 bases; unmatched bases: 4. This CDR3 is 15 amino acids long. CDR1 is ENHRY, CDR2 SYGVKD, per germline. CDR3 loop: CAISRTGDSGNTIYF. The CDR3 DNA follows: TGTGCCATCAGTCGTACAGGGGACTCTGGAAACACCATATATTTT.

This chain uses TRBV3-1 (or the pseudogene TRBV3-2) with TRBJ2-1; 11 bases are shared with TRBD1. The germline V gene encodes CDR1 LGHDT and CDR2 YNNKEL (reference sequence). The CDR3 length is 16 residues. Unmatched junction bases numbered 3, after V lost 4 bases and J lost 1 base. The DNA for the CDR3 is TGTGCCAGCAGCCCCCGGGACAGGGGGTCCTACAATGAGCAGTTCTTC. This encodes CASSPRDRGSYNEQFF.

This clone was observed once. The CDR3 DNA reads as TGTGCCAGCACAGGGGGCCGTAATTCACCCCTCCACTTT. Encoded protein: CASTGGRNSPLHF. The gene calls are TRBV27 and TRBJ1-6; TRBD1 matches at 8 bases. The V gene's germline CDR1 is MNHEY and CDR2 SMNVEV (reference sequence). V lost 7 bases and J lost 6; bases outside the gene matches: 2. This CDR3 is 13 amino acids long.

The chain carries TRBV7-9 and TRBJ2-7; 8 nucleotides match TRBD2. Germline CDR1 reads SEHNR; CDR2 reads FQNEAQ (reference sequence). CDR3 length: 15 amino acids. V lost 5 bases to trimming and J lost 5 bases; unmatched junction nucleotides: 11. The CDR3 here is CASSPVAGQKDEQYF. The CDR3 DNA is TGTGCCAGCAGCCCAGTAGCGGGGCAGAAGGACGAGCAGTACTTC.

This chain's CDR3 is CASRDRARDYTEAFF. CDR3 coding DNA: TGTGCCAGCAGAGACAGGGCTCGGGACTACACTGAAGCTTTCTTT. The chain links TRBV13 to TRBJ1-1, with TRBD1 matching 7 bases. The germline CDR1 and CDR2 sequences are PRHDT and FYEKMQ (reference sequence). Trimming at V came to 6 bases and at J to 3 bases, leaving 10 bases not matched to a gene. The CDR3 covers 15 residues.

The gene calls are TRBV12-5 and TRBJ2-1; 9 bases are shared with TRBD1. The CDR3 runs to 14 residues. Germline V gives CDR1 LGHNT, CDR2 FRNRAP. V lost 4 bases to trimming and J lost 7 bases; unmatched junction nucleotides: 5. The CDR3 region is CASGSDGQGNEQFF. For the CDR3, the DNA is TGTGCTAGTGGTTCCGACGGACAGGGGAATGAGCAGTTCTTC.

CDR3 sequence: CASRRTENTGELFF. CDR3 nucleotide sequence: TGTGCCAGCAGGCGGACAGAGAACACCGGGGAGCTGTTTTTT. This chain uses TRBV11-2 with TRBJ2-2; maybe TRBD1 (6 bases). The V and J ends lost 6 bases and 1 base respectively, with 9 bases between them. Germline V gene sequence: CDR1 SGHAT, CDR2 FQNNGV. The CDR3 length is 14 residues.

The CDR3 DNA is TGTGCCGCCTCTAGCGGGACCAATTACGAGCAGTACTTC. Its protein is CAASSGTNYEQYF. The genes are TRBV5-4 and TRBJ2-7, with 9 bases lining up with TRBD2. Per the germline V gene, CDR1 is SGHNT and CDR2 is YYREEE (reference sequence). J gave up 4 bases and V 10 bases, and 9 bases lay outside the gene matches. The length of the CDR3 is 13 residues. The whole variable domain, filled in from reference TRBV5-4 and TRBJ2-7, reads ETGVTQSPTHLIKTRGQQVTLRCSSQSGHNTVSWYQQALGQGPQFIFQYYREEENGRGNFPPRFSGLQFPNYSSELNVNALELDDSALYLCAASSGTNYEQYFGPGTRLTVT.

The rearrangement links TRBV21-1 to TRBJ2-7; the table names TRBD2, a call not compared with the DNA. TRBV21-1 represents a pseudogene. The CDR3 loop spans 15 amino acids. The CDR3: CASSKVLAGEFEQYF. CDR3 coding DNA: TGTGCCAGCAGCAAAGTTCTAGCGGGAGAATTCGAGCAGTACTTC.

This clone appeared once. The chain uses TRBV3-1 (or the pseudogene TRBV3-2) and TRBJ2-5, with 9 bases lining up with TRBD2. This CDR3 has 16 residues. The ends lost 8 bases at V and 11 bases at J; junction bases unmatched: 21. The germline CDR1 and CDR2 sequences are LGHDT and YNNKEL (reference sequence). DNA of the CDR3: TGTGCCAGCCGGTCTCAGGGGGAAGATAGCGGGAGTTGGCAGTACTTC. It translates to CASRSQGEDSGSWQYF.

CDR3 loop: CATSRDLLADYEQYF. CDR3 nucleotide sequence: TGTGCCACCAGCAGAGATTTGCTAGCGGATTACGAGCAGTACTTC. The genes are TRBV15 and TRBJ2-7, with TRBD2 matching over 7 bases. This CDR3 comprises 15 residues. Germline CDR1 LNHNV, CDR2 YYDKDF (reference sequence). V lost 0 bases, J lost 4 bases, and 6 bases stayed unmatched.

Concerning this clone: Mismatch with germline at one junction end may stem from a read error. The V gene is TRBV7-7, the J gene TRBJ2-7, with 7 bases matching TRBD2. Germline V gives CDR1 SSHAT, CDR2 FNYEAQ (reference sequence). There are 13 residues in the CDR3. The CDR3 nucleotides are TGTGCTAGCAGCCCCCCGAGGGAGGGGGAGCAGTACTTC. As protein: CASSPPREGEQYF.

The J gene is TRBJ1-5, the V gene TRBV24-1; D may be TRBD1 (5 bases). Germline lookup yields CDR1 KGHDR and CDR2 SFDVKD. V gave up 6 bases and J gave up 1 base, with 12 bases separating them. The CDR3 runs to 15 residues. The CDR3 sequence is CATSSARQSNQPQHF. CDR3 in DNA: TGTGCCACCAGTTCGGCTCGACAGAGCAATCAGCCCCAGCATTTT.

V usage is TRBV11-1 and J usage is TRBJ2-7; 10 nucleotides agree with TRBD1. The CDR3 runs 15 residues. Unmatched junction bases numbered 7, after V lost 5 bases and J lost 3 bases. Germline CDR1 SGHAT, CDR2 FQDESV (reference sequence). CDR3 amino acids: CASSPQTGGFYEQYF. In DNA form, the CDR3 reads TGTGCCAGCAGCCCACAGACAGGGGGCTTCTACGAGCAGTACTTC.

The chain carries TRBV11-2 and TRBJ2-7, with a tentative D call TRBD1 (5 bases). Germline lookup yields CDR1 SGHAT and CDR2 FQNNGV. Trimming cost V 5 bases and J 1 base, with 9 bases left between them. This CDR3 contains 13 residues. In DNA form, the CDR3 reads TGTGCCAGCAGCAAAAGGGGATCCTACGAGCAGTACTTC. This translates into CASSKRGSYEQYF.

The chain is built from TRBV27 and TRBJ1-5; D gene uncertain. CDR3 length: 14 residues. V was clipped by 5 bases and J by 0 bases, with 8 bases between them. The germline V gene has CDR1 MNHEY and CDR2 SMNVEV (reference sequence). CDR3 coding DNA: TGTGCCAGCAGTCGAGGAGATAGCAATCAGCCCCAGCATTTT. This encodes CASSRGDSNQPQHF.